A single sample gave rise to the 29 T cell receptor beta chains below, sequenced in a study of CD8+CD57+ T cells in acquired aplastic anemia. Genomic DNA acted as the template from which TCR beta VDJ combination and CDR3 sequence profiling were carried out. TCRdb fed the reads into MiXCR, producing one record per CDR3 protein. The sample comprises roughly 63,000 distinct CDR3 sequences, 45% to 60% of which are singletons, and roughly 8.7% rests with the top ten. What was sequenced was sorted CD4+, CD8+, or CD8+CD57+ T cells (not recorded which) from PBMCs. The receptors were gathered from a human donor in good health, serving as a control.

The table lists this clonotype with many counts. J is TRBJ1-2 and V is TRBV4-1; TRBD1 is a possible D gene (5 bases). V was clipped by 3 bases and J by 6 bases, with 11 bases between them. Germline V gene data show CDR1 as MGHRA and CDR2 as YSYEKL. CDR3 length: 13 residues. CDR3 in amino acids: CASSQGRKNGYTF. For the CDR3, the DNA is TGCGCCAGCAGCCAGGGACGGAAGAATGGCTACACCTTC.

The rearrangement uses TRBV15 and TRBJ2-3; D uncertain. Germline lookup yields CDR1 LNHNV and CDR2 YYDKDF (reference sequence). V was trimmed by 4 bases and J by 1 base, leaving 12 bases between them. There are 15 residues in the CDR3. The CDR3 DNA follows: TGTGCCACCAGCAACCTGAGCCCGGGCACAGATACGCAGTATTTT. Translation: CATSNLSPGTDTQYF.

The chain combines TRBV19 with TRBJ1-6, with D possibly TRBD1 on 5 matching bases. CDR1 and CDR2 (germline): LNHDA, SQIVND (reference sequence). The V gene lost 4 bases and the J gene lost 9 bases, with 16 bases spanning the gap. The CDR3 runs to 15 residues. Written as DNA, the CDR3 is TGTGCCAGTAGTAAAATAAGGGACGGGCCTTCACCCCTCCACTTT. Protein: CASSKIRDGPSPLHF.

This clonotype occurred many times. J is TRBJ1-1 and V is TRBV5-1; unclear D gene. Germline loops: CDR1 SGHRS, CDR2 YFSETQ. V was shortened by 0 bases and J by 0 bases, with 9 bases between the two germline ends. The CDR3 spans 15 residues. CDR3 region: CASSLAVSLNTEAFF. The DNA for the CDR3 is TGCGCCAGCAGCTTGGCCGTCTCATTGAACACTGAAGCTTTCTTT.

Ten or more counts support this clonotype. The chain joins TRBV13 to TRBJ1-3; TRBD1 matches at 8 bases. CDR1 and CDR2 (germline): PRHDT, FYEKMQ (reference sequence). V was pared by 3 bases and J by 0 bases, with 4 bases of the junction left unmatched. This CDR3 comprises 16 residues. Written as DNA, the CDR3 is TGTGCCAGCAGCTTCCGGGACAGGTCCTCTGGAAACACCATATATTTT. It translates to CASSFRDRSSGNTIYF.

The chain recombines TRBV25-1 with TRBJ1-1; 9 bases are shared with TRBD1. V shed 6 bases and J 5 bases; nucleotides not matched to a gene: 13. Germline CDR1 is MGHDK and CDR2 is SYGVNS. The CDR3 contains 16 residues. DNA of the CDR3: TGTGCCAGCAGGGAAGGGACAGGGACGTTATTGACTGAAGCTTTCTTT. As protein: CASREGTGTLLTEAFF.

V usage is TRBV24-1 and J usage is TRBJ2-5; 7 nucleotides agree with TRBD1. V lost 3 bases and J lost 5; bases outside the gene matches: 11. Germline assignment: CDR1 KGHDR and CDR2 SFDVKD. This CDR3 contains 16 residues. This chain's CDR3 is CATSDPRTGTGETQYF. In nucleotides, the CDR3 is TGTGCCACCAGTGATCCACGGACAGGCACCGGCGAGACCCAGTACTTC.

The chain carries TRBV15 and TRBJ2-7; 7 bases are a match to TRBD1. Germline assignment: CDR1 LNHNV and CDR2 YYDKDF (reference sequence). This CDR3 is built from 13 residues. J was trimmed by 1 base and V by 8 bases; bases with no gene match: 5. Here the CDR3 reads CATGQDRSYEQYF. CDR3 in DNA: TGTGCCACCGGACAGGACAGGTCCTACGAGCAGTACTTC.

The table lists this clonotype with a few counts. This chain connects TRBV2 to TRBJ2-5; TRBD1 agrees at 10 bases. CDR3 size: 13 residues. The junction had 5 bases not matched to a gene; V was cut back by 6 bases and J by 7 bases. CDR1 is SNHLY and CDR2 is FYNNEI in the germline V gene. The CDR3 region has the DNA TGTGCCAGCAGAGACAGGGGGCTCGGGACCCAGTACTTC. Its protein product is CASRDRGLGTQYF.

This clonotype was seen many times. Given a much more abundant clone one base away, this may be a read error. The chain couples TRBV29-1 to TRBJ2-1; maybe TRBD2 (5 bases). Germline lookup yields CDR1 SQVTM and CDR2 ANQGSEA. This CDR3 region has 13 residues. The CDR3 sequence is CSVEGSSYNEQFF. DNA for the CDR3: TGCAGCGTGGAAGGGAGCTCCTACAATGAGCAGTTCTTC.

This clonotype was detected many times. The CDR3 reads CASSYRGALTEAFF. CDR3 DNA sequence: TGTGCCAGCAGTTACCGGGGGGCGCTCACTGAAGCTTTCTTT. The rearrangement joins TRBV6-5 to TRBJ1-1; D perhaps matches TRBD1 (6 bases). Germline lookup yields CDR1 MNHEY and CDR2 SVGAGI. The CDR3 covers 14 residues. V was cut by 2 bases and J by 4 bases, with 11 bases left in between.

The chain joins TRBV10-3 to TRBJ2-7; 9 nucleotides line up with TRBD1. V lost 6 bases and J lost 1; bases outside the gene matches: 4. The CDR3 consists of 14 residues. Germline V gene data show CDR1 as ENHRY and CDR2 as SYGVKD. The CDR3, as DNA: TGTGCCATCAGGGGACAGGGAGGGTCCTACGAGCAGTACTTC. It specifies CAIRGQGGSYEQYF.

This clonotype was detected a few times. The chain has TRBV25-1 and TRBJ1-2; 8 bases fit TRBD1. The CDR3 length is 14 residues. With 0 bases clipped from V and 12 bases from J, the junction kept 9 bases outside the gene matches. Germline loops: CDR1 MGHDK, CDR2 SYGVNS. CDR3 DNA sequence: TGTGCCAGCAGTGAATACGGACAGGGATATCGCCACACCTTC. Amino acid sequence: CASSEYGQGYRHTF.

The chain recombines TRBV2 with TRBJ2-7; 7 positions match TRBD1. This CDR3 region has 14 residues. Trimming removed 5 bases from V and 3 bases from J; junction bases left unmatched: 7. The germline gives CDR1 SNHLY, CDR2 FYNNEI. In DNA form, the CDR3 reads TGTGCCAGCAGTTCACTAGGGGGCCACTACGAGCAGTACTTC. As protein: CASSSLGGHYEQYF.

The sample holds many counts of this clonotype. This chain connects TRBV6-1 to TRBJ2-1; D assignment may be TRBD1 or TRBD2 (5 bases each). The CDR3 consists of 14 residues. Trimming stripped 7 bases from V and 5 bases from J, with 15 bases between. Germline V gene lookup returns CDR1 MNHNS and CDR2 SASEGT. Here the CDR3 reads CASMTGPLDNEQFF. The CDR3 nucleotides are TGTGCCAGCATGACGGGGCCCTTGGACAATGAGCAGTTCTTC.

This clonotype was seen many times. The chain is built from TRBV7-2 and TRBJ1-1; 7 nucleotides line up with TRBD1. The CDR3 spans 16 residues. The ends lost 5 bases at V and 0 bases at J; junction bases unmatched: 9. CDR1 is SGHTA, CDR2 FQGNSA, per germline. The CDR3 coding sequence is TGTGCCAGCAGCAGACAGGGTACAGTTCTGAACACTGAAGCTTTCTTT. This encodes CASSRQGTVLNTEAFF.

The chain combines TRBV20-1 with TRBJ2-5; D unresolved. Trimming cost V 5 bases and J 5 bases, with 18 bases left between them. This CDR3 spans 14 amino acids. The germline CDR1 and CDR2 sequences are DFQATT and SNEGSKA (reference sequence). The DNA for the CDR3 is TGCAGTGCTCCACCGGCCCGACGGCGCGAGACCCAGTACTTC. This sequence encodes CSAPPARRRETQYF.

This chain uses TRBV29-1 with TRBJ2-2, with 7 bases fitting TRBD2. Germline lookup yields CDR1 SQVTM and CDR2 ANQGSEA. This CDR3 has 14 residues. The J segment lost 2 bases and the V segment lost 1 base, leaving 1 base of the junction unmatched. The CDR3 DNA sequence: TGCAGCGTTGAAGGGGGACTAAACACCGGGGAGCTGTTTTTT. Amino acids: CSVEGGLNTGELFF.

The chain has TRBV5-1 and TRBJ2-2; unclear D gene. V lost 3 bases and J 6 bases, leaving 12 bases between the germline ends. Per the germline V gene, CDR1 is SGHRS and CDR2 is YFSETQ. CDR3 size: 14 residues. CDR3 in DNA: TGCGCCAGCAGCTCCCCCCCTAGTCCCGGGGAGCTGTTTTTT. Encoded protein: CASSSPPSPGELFF. Full variable domain (remainder filled in from reference TRBV5-1 and TRBJ2-2): KAGVTQTPRYLIKTRGQQVTLSCSPISGHRSVSWYQQTPGQGLQFLFEYFSETQRNKGNFPGRFSGRQFSNSRSEMNVSTLELGDSALYLCASSSPPSPGELFFGEGSRLTVL.

The count of this clonotype is one. The V call is TRBV24-1, the J call TRBJ2-1, with D possibly TRBD2 on 6 matching bases. The CDR3 has 16 amino acids. V lost 4 bases and J lost 3, with 15 bases in between. Germline CDR1 reads KGHDR; CDR2 reads SFDVKD. The CDR3 loop is CATSDPGGGRYNEQFF. The CDR3 bases are TGTGCCACCAGTGACCCCGGGGGTGGTCGCTACAATGAGCAGTTCTTC.

This clonotype was detected ten times or more. The chain is built from TRBV6-1 and TRBJ1-1; TRBD1 might be the D (6 bases). CDR3 size: 15 residues. Per the germline V gene, CDR1 is MNHNS and CDR2 is SASEGT. Trimming left V 2 bases short and J 10 bases short, with 20 bases between. The CDR3 is CASSEYGRGPGIAFF. CDR3 in DNA: TGTGCCAGCAGTGAATACGGCAGGGGCCCCGGGATAGCTTTCTTT.

A word on this clonotype: A junction end diverges from the germline sequence, so it may reflect a read error. The chain employs TRBV9 and TRBJ2-1; 12 bases map to TRBD2. Germline-derived CDR1 and CDR2 are SGDLS and YYNGEE. The CDR3 contains 15 residues. This CDR3 reads CASSGRTSGTGERFF. CDR3 DNA: TGTGCCAGCAGCGGACGGACTAGCGGGACGGGTGAGCGGTTCTTC.

The V and J genes are TRBV19 and TRBJ2-5; no firm D call. The length of the CDR3 is 12 residues. Trimming stripped 3 bases from V and 5 bases from J, with 7 bases between. CDR1 and CDR2 (germline): LNHDA, SQIVND (reference sequence). The CDR3 region has the DNA TGTGCCAGTAGTATTGGCAGGGAGACCCAGTACTTC. This translates into CASSIGRETQYF.

Ten or more counts support this clonotype. The chain employs TRBV5-1 and TRBJ2-2, with D possibly matching TRBD1 (5 bases). The CDR3 loop spans 14 amino acids. Germline CDR1 SGHRS, CDR2 YFSETQ. V was shortened by 2 bases and J by 6 bases, with 11 bases between the two germline ends. The CDR3 DNA follows: TGCGCCAGCAGCTTAGATGCAGGGCCCGGGGAGCTGTTTTTT. The encoded protein is CASSLDAGPGELFF.

This clonotype was found many times. A read error may be the cause here, since a much bigger clone is one base away. This chain connects TRBV24-1 to TRBJ2-1; D is uncertain. The germline V gene has CDR1 KGHDR and CDR2 SFDVKD. The CDR3 length is 12 residues. V was clipped by 4 bases and J by 4 bases, with 4 bases between them. In DNA form, the CDR3 reads TGTGCCACCAGTGACCCTTACAATGAGCAGTTCTTC. Translation gives CATSDPYNEQFF.

Judged by abundance, this clonotype is medium-sized. The chain couples TRBV2 to TRBJ1-6, with TRBD1 identical over 7 bases. This CDR3 comprises 14 residues. Germline V gene lookup returns CDR1 SNHLY and CDR2 FYNNEI. V lost 1 base to trimming and J lost 10 bases; unmatched junction nucleotides: 4. The CDR3 sequence: CASSEGQGGSPLHF. DNA of the CDR3: TGTGCCAGCAGTGAAGGGCAGGGGGGGTCACCCCTCCACTTT. Complete variable domain (other parts from reference TRBV2 and TRBJ1-6): EPEVTQTPSHQVTQMGQEVILRCVPISNHLYFYWYRQILGQKVEFLVSFYNNEISEKSEIFDDQFSVERPDGSNFTLKIRSTKLEDSAMYFCASSEGQGGSPLHFGNGTRLTVT.

On this clonotype itself: This may come from a read error, since a much larger clone is one base off. The chain carries TRBV12-3 or TRBV12-4 and TRBJ1-2; D ambiguous. V was clipped by 2 bases and J by 3 bases, with 25 bases between them. CDR3 length equals 19 residues. The CDR3 DNA is TGTGCCAGCAGTTTAAAACTCTCGGGAAATCTCTTATACCACTATGGCTACACCTTC. It translates to CASSLKLSGNLLYHYGYTF.

V usage is TRBV10-3 and J usage is TRBJ1-5, with 9 bases matching TRBD1. This CDR3 has 13 amino acids. Germline V CDR1 and CDR2: ENHRY, SYGVKD. Germline trimming cut 4 bases from V and 5 bases from J; bases unmatched to any gene: 0. CDR3 DNA sequence: TGTGCCATCAGTGGGACAGGGGATCAGCCCCAGCATTTT. Its translation: CAISGTGDQPQHF.

V usage is TRBV10-3 and J usage is TRBJ1-2; 9 positions match TRBD1. The CDR3 contains 14 residues. The V segment lost 6 bases and the J segment 6 bases; nucleotides outside the gene matches: 8. From germline, CDR1 is ENHRY and CDR2 SYGVKD. The DNA for the CDR3 is TGTGCCATCAGCCCGGGACAGGGTGTCGATGGCTACACCTTC. Translation: CAISPGQGVDGYTF.